A single sample is the source of the 22 T cell receptor beta chains below, sequenced in a study of T cells in localized non-small cell lung cancer. Here immunoSEQ multiplex PCR was the method, and the copy in TCRdb shows in-frame clones only, minus some. The sample carries around 78,000 clones, 88% recorded once. The sequenced sample was peripheral blood, obtained before any cancer treatment. Every receptor here comes from a woman aged 40 to 75 with stage I squamous cell lung carcinoma.

The chain couples TRBV10-3 to TRBJ1-2; the D is unclear. Trimming cost V 4 bases and J 0 bases, with 15 bases left between them. From germline, CDR1 is ENHRY and CDR2 SYGVKD. CDR3 size: 16 residues. CDR3 DNA: TGTGCCATCAGTGTATCCGAAGCTAGCTCTAACTATGGCTACACCTTC. It translates to CAISVSEASSNYGYTF.

The chain joins TRBV5-8 to TRBJ1-1, with D hard to call. The V and J ends lost 4 bases and 2 bases respectively, with 12 bases between them. This CDR3 is built from 14 residues. Germline V lookup: CDR1 SGHTS, CDR2 YDEGEE. Here the CDR3 DNA reads TGTGCCAGCAGCCCGATACAAGAAAACACTGAAGCTTTCTTT. Protein product: CASSPIQENTEAFF.

This chain joins TRBV29-1 and TRBJ1-1; a weak D match, TRBD1 (6 bases). Germline values: CDR1 SQVTM, CDR2 ANQGSEA. CDR3 size: 13 residues. V shed 7 bases and J shed 2 bases, with 14 bases lying between them. The CDR3 DNA follows: TGCAGCGGAGTCAGGGGAGGAAACACTGAAGCTTTCTTT. It is translated as CSGVRGGNTEAFF. The entire variable domain, with the rest obtained from reference TRBV29-1 and TRBJ1-1, is as follows: SAVISQKPSRDICQRGTSLTIQCQVDSQVTMMFWYRQQPGQSLTLIATANQGSEATYESGFVIDKFPISRPNLTFSTLTVSNMSPEDSSIYLCSGVRGGNTEAFFGQGTRLTVV.

V usage is TRBV18 and J usage is TRBJ1-1; D gene uncertain. Germline loops: CDR1 KGHSH, CDR2 LQKENI. Trimming cost V 3 bases and J 1 base, with 9 bases left between them. This CDR3 spans 14 amino acids. CDR3 in amino acids: CASSPEISNTEAFF. CDR3 nucleotide sequence: TGTGCCAGCTCACCGGAGATTTCGAACACTGAAGCTTTCTTT.

This clone has only one observation. This chain uses TRBV6-4 with TRBJ1-1; D not resolved. The V gene lost 4 bases and the J gene lost 4 bases, with 13 bases spanning the gap. This CDR3 has 14 amino acids. Germline CDR1 reads MRHNA; CDR2 reads SNTAGT. This CDR3 reads CASSASPSATEAFF. CDR3 nucleotides: TGTGCCAGCAGTGCATCCCCCTCGGCCACTGAAGCTTTCTTT.

The chain couples TRBV6-1 to TRBJ1-5; D gene ambiguous. The germline V and J ends were trimmed by 2 bases and 4 bases, with 6 bases remaining between them. Germline V CDR1 and CDR2: MNHNS, SASEGT. The CDR3 is made up of 13 amino acids. The CDR3 DNA is TGTGCCAGCAGTGAAAGTGGGAATCAGCCCCAGCATTTT. Its translation: CASSESGNQPQHF.

The chain carries TRBV4-1 and TRBJ2-5, with 11 bases matching TRBD2. J lost 2 bases, V lost 1 base, and 3 bases had no gene match. The CDR3 consists of 16 residues. The V gene's germline CDR1 is MGHRA and CDR2 YSYEKL. The CDR3: CASSQAIAGGQETQYF. The DNA for the CDR3 is TGCGCCAGCAGCCAAGCGATAGCGGGGGGGCAAGAGACCCAGTACTTC.

This clone was observed a handful of times. The rearrangement uses TRBV6-5 and TRBJ2-5; TRBD2 matches at 13 bases. The junction had 1 base not matched to a gene; V was cut back by 5 bases and J by 4 bases. Looked up from germline, CDR1 is MNHEY and CDR2 is SVGAGI. CDR3 size: 14 residues. CDR3 nucleotide sequence: TGTGCCAGCAGTACTAGCGGGGGGGCAGAGACCCAGTACTTC. The encoded protein is CASSTSGGAETQYF.

The chain carries TRBV13 and TRBJ2-7, with TRBD2 as a possible D gene (7 bases). V lost 0 bases and J 2 bases, leaving 14 bases between the germline ends. Germline CDR1 PRHDT, CDR2 FYEKMQ (reference sequence). CDR3 size: 16 residues. The CDR3 reads CASSLGPRGAPYEQYF. The CDR3, as DNA: TGTGCCAGCAGCTTAGGCCCCCGGGGGGCTCCCTACGAGCAGTACTTC.

This clone appeared once. The V gene is TRBV4-2, the J gene TRBJ2-7; 8 bases match TRBD2. This CDR3 contains 16 residues. Trimming removed 0 bases from V and 2 bases from J; junction bases left unmatched: 6. CDR1 is LGHNA and CDR2 is YNFKEQ in the germline V gene. The CDR3 region is CASSQEAAGAPYEQYF. The CDR3 DNA follows: TGTGCCAGCAGCCAAGAGGCAGCGGGGGCCCCCTACGAGCAGTACTTC.

DNA for the CDR3: TGTGCCAGCAGTTCCTACCTTCGAGCGGGTATCCAAGAGACCCAGTACTTC. Amino acid sequence: CASSSYLRAGIQETQYF. The chain employs TRBV27 and TRBJ2-5, with D maybe TRBD2 (6 bases). The V gene's germline CDR1 is MNHEY and CDR2 SMNVEV (reference sequence). The CDR3 covers 17 residues. With 4 bases removed from V and 1 base from J, the gap between germline ends came to 19 bases.

This chain joins TRBV12-5 and TRBJ1-1, with D tentatively TRBD1 (5 bases). Trimming cost V 0 bases and J 5 bases, with 10 bases left between them. Germline V gives CDR1 LGHNT, CDR2 FRNRAP. The CDR3 totals 14 residues. The CDR3 protein is CASGLVPRGTEAFF. CDR3 nucleotides: TGTGCTAGTGGTTTGGTACCAAGGGGAACTGAAGCTTTCTTT.

V gene TRBV28 combines with J gene TRBJ1-1, with D hard to call. The V gene's germline CDR1 is MDHEN and CDR2 SYDVKM. V lost 3 bases and J 5 bases, leaving 10 bases between the germline ends. The CDR3 contains 13 residues. The CDR3 reads CASSFRLHTEAFF. CDR3 coding DNA: TGTGCCAGCAGTTTTCGACTCCATACTGAAGCTTTCTTT.

With regard to this clone: This CDR3 is also generated by other DNA sequences in the sample. This chain uses TRBV5-1 with TRBJ1-4, with a weak D call TRBD1 (6 bases). Germline CDR1 is SGHRS and CDR2 is YFSETQ. This CDR3 has 15 amino acids. The V and J ends lost 3 bases and 3 bases respectively, with 12 bases between them. DNA of the CDR3: TGCGCCAGCAGCTCAACAGGGCCCCCTAATGAAAAACTGTTTTTT. This translates into CASSSTGPPNEKLFF.

This chain joins TRBV4-1 and TRBJ1-1, with TRBD1 matching 9 bases. Germline values: CDR1 MGHRA, CDR2 YSYEKL. The length of the CDR3 is 16 residues. The J segment lost 3 bases and the V segment lost 5 bases, leaving 10 bases of the junction unmatched. This chain's CDR3 is CASSGRTGDIYTEAFF. The CDR3 region has the DNA TGCGCCAGCAGCGGGCGGACAGGGGATATATACACTGAAGCTTTCTTT.

J is TRBJ2-1 and V is TRBV5-1; a possible D gene is TRBD2 (6 bases). In germline, CDR1 is SGHRS, CDR2 YFSETQ. Trimming pared 1 base from V and 10 bases from J, leaving 18 bases between. The CDR3 length is 15 residues. CDR3 sequence: CASSLQLAGVGEQFF. Written as DNA, the CDR3 is TGCGCCAGCAGCTTGCAACTAGCCGGAGTGGGGGAGCAGTTCTTC.

The CDR3 here is CAWRLTVKPTGYTF. The CDR3 nucleotides read TGTGCCTGGAGGCTCACCGTCAAGCCAACGGGCTACACCTTC. The gene calls are TRBV30 and TRBJ1-2; no clear D gene. The germline V gene encodes CDR1 GTSNPN and CDR2 SVGIG (reference sequence). The CDR3 totals 14 residues. The V and J ends lost 3 bases and 8 bases respectively, with 19 bases between them. Full variable domain (rest looked up from reference TRBV30 and TRBJ1-2): SQTIHQWPATLVQPVGSPLSLECTVEGTSNPNLYWYRQAAGRGLQLLFYSVGIGQISSEVPQNLSASRPQDRQFILSSKKLLLSDSGFYLCAWRLTVKPTGYTFGSGTRLTVV.

The chain couples TRBV20-1 to TRBJ2-1, with D possibly matching TRBD1 (5 bases). The CDR3 has 11 residues. CDR1 DFQATT and CDR2 SNEGSKA come from the germline V gene (reference sequence). V was shortened by 1 base and J by 10 bases, with 8 bases between the two germline ends. CDR3 protein: CSARATAEQFF. The CDR3 DNA is TGCAGTGCTAGAGCGACAGCCGAGCAGTTCTTC.

V and J are TRBV6-5 and TRBJ1-5, with 10 nucleotides matching TRBD1. This CDR3 is built from 16 residues. Germline V gene lookup returns CDR1 MNHEY and CDR2 SVGAGI. The ends lost 4 bases at V and 3 bases at J; junction bases unmatched: 6. CDR3 protein: CASSSGTGVNNQPQHF. The DNA for the CDR3 is TGTGCCAGCAGTTCCGGGACAGGGGTAAACAATCAGCCCCAGCATTTT.

This chain uses TRBV27 with TRBJ1-6; D unclear. CDR1 and CDR2 (germline): MNHEY, SMNVEV (reference sequence). The V end lost 5 bases, the J end lost 0 bases, and 8 bases lay between the germline ends. CDR3 size: 15 residues. CDR3 residues: CASSREGSYNSPLHF. The CDR3, as DNA: TGTGCCAGCAGTCGGGAAGGCTCCTATAATTCACCCCTCCACTTT.

Concerning this clone: The same CDR3 can be traced to other DNA sequences in this sample. V usage is TRBV30 and J usage is TRBJ1-1; the D gene is possibly TRBD1 (6 bases). The CDR3 totals 13 residues. The V gene's germline CDR1 is GTSNPN and CDR2 SVGIG (reference sequence). Trimming took off 1 base at V and 2 bases at J, with 8 bases between the two ends. The CDR3 nucleotides are TGTGCCTGGAGTGCAGGGGTCAACACTGAAGCTTTCTTT. This sequence encodes CAWSAGVNTEAFF.

The rearrangement links TRBV6-5 to TRBJ1-5; 7 bases match TRBD1. The germline V gene has CDR1 MNHEY and CDR2 SVGAGI. CDR3 length: 14 residues. V shed 5 bases, J shed 3 bases, and the junction held 4 bases outside the gene matches. DNA of the CDR3: TGTGCCAGCAGTGCGGGACAGAACAATCAGCCCCAGCATTTT. It specifies CASSAGQNNQPQHF.